The clone carrying this TCR beta chain was detected only a few times. Its antigen remains unknown. Time point meaning: pretreatment peripheral blood. The data were produced by immunoSEQ multiplex PCR, yet TCRdb's version contains in-frame clones alone and is incomplete. The table includes roughly 47,000 clones, roughly 78% detected once. This record comes from a study of PD-L1 blockade in urothelial cancer. Across the study: Study patients had been treated with 0 to 3 previous chemotherapy regimens. The median number of T cells present in blood samples was 130,000 to 150,000. Study findings and constraints: Patients with durable benefit had greater blood expansion of tumor-associated TCR clones 3 weeks into treatment. Pretreatment TCR clonality in blood, when below the median, was predictive of better survival.

Germline V gene lookup returns CDR1 SGHRS and CDR2 YFSETQ. The CDR3 loop spans 15 amino acids. V lost 1 base, J lost 3 bases, and 10 bases lay in between. V usage is TRBV5-1 and J usage is TRBJ2-2; maybe TRBD1 (5 bases). Here the sequenced sample was PBMCs, taken around atezolizumab (anti-PD-L1) treatment. The TCR sequence derives from a man between 65 and 79 years old with urothelial cancer. CDR3 sequence reads: CASSLLGDYTGELFF. The CDR3 nucleotides read TGCGCCAGCAGCTTGTTAGGGGATTACACCGGGGAGCTGTTTTTT.